The next 29 T cell receptor beta chains were all read from a single sample in a study of human T cells and chemical hapten exposure (dated by TCRdb to about 2021). Library creation used RACE. Sequencing instrument: NextSeq 500. TCRdb applied fastp at Q25 and MiXCR to the public reads, then kept only in-frame beta chains. Each entry merges the rows of one CDR3 protein and shows their most common DNA and genes. For this sample the table gives 100,000 or so distinct CDR3 sequences, of which 8% to 13% were detected only once. 2.2% of the sample is taken by the ten largest. This specimen's time point label, per the study, means: patch test 2, 6 weeks after DPC sensitization. The treatment or condition label, as the study defines it: therapeutic diphenylcyclopropenone sensitization with weekly scalp DPC. The specimen comprised whole blood, sampled in connection with sensitization to the hapten diphenylcyclopropenone (DPC). The source is a man aged 35-49 years with alopecia areata. Some clones in this sample may be carry-over from other donors' samples.

Ten or more counts support this clonotype. The chain carries TRBV29-1 and TRBJ2-5; TRBD2 is a possible D gene (6 bases). The length of the CDR3 is 13 residues. Deletions cut 5 bases from V and 5 bases from J, with 15 bases between. The V gene's germline CDR1 is SQVTM and CDR2 ANQGSEA. As DNA, the CDR3 is TGCAGCGTTACCGGCGGGGCCGGGGAGACCCAGTACTTC. It specifies CSVTGGAGETQYF. The full variable domain, rest sourced from reference TRBV29-1 and TRBJ2-5, is SAVISQKPSRDICQRGTSLTIQCQVDSQVTMMFWYRQQPGQSLTLIATANQGSEATYESGFVIDKFPISRPNLTFSTLTVSNMSPEDSSIYLCSVTGGAGETQYFGPGTRLLVL.

This clonotype came up many times. The J gene is TRBJ1-2, the V gene TRBV28; the match to TRBD1 covers 9 bases. J lost 7 bases, V lost 6 bases, and 12 bases had no gene match. The CDR3 is 15 amino acids. Germline lookup yields CDR1 MDHEN and CDR2 SYDVKM. This CDR3 reads CASSLSGTGLGGYTF. The CDR3, as DNA: TGTGCCAGCAGCCTATCCGGGACAGGGCTGGGTGGCTACACCTTC.

V gene TRBV12-3 or TRBV12-4 combines with J gene TRBJ1-2; possible D gene TRBD1, 5 bases. V lost 1 base and J 7 bases, leaving 13 bases between the germline ends. This CDR3 region has 14 residues. The chain's CDR3 is CASSLGGNGGGYTF. The CDR3 DNA reads as TGTGCCAGCAGTTTAGGGGGCAACGGGGGTGGCTACACCTTC.

The table lists this clonotype with a few counts. The V gene is TRBV6-6, the J gene TRBJ2-7; D possibly uses TRBD1 or TRBD2 (5 bases each). V gave up 5 bases and J gave up 1 base, with 12 bases separating them. Germline V gene sequence: CDR1 MNHNY, CDR2 SVGAGI (reference sequence). The CDR3 has 14 amino acids. CDR3 DNA: TGTGCCAGCAGTCACCGGGACCAATCCTACGAGCAGTACGTC. Encoded protein: CASSHRDQSYEQYV.

This clonotype showed up many times. V is TRBV20-1 and J is TRBJ1-5; D is uncertain. Trimming cost V 3 bases and J 7 bases, with 13 bases left between them. The CDR3 is made up of 13 amino acids. Germline assignment: CDR1 DFQATT and CDR2 SNEGSKA (reference sequence). CDR3 sequence: CSASEGVGQPQHF. CDR3 nucleotides: TGCAGTGCTAGCGAGGGCGTGGGGCAGCCCCAGCATTTT.

The genes are TRBV6-5 and TRBJ2-6, with no clear D. This CDR3 has 18 residues. Between the trimmed V and J ends, which lost 2 bases and 4 bases, there was a span of 18 bases. Germline V gene sequence: CDR1 MNHEY, CDR2 SVGAGI. The CDR3 sequence is CASSYLTLSHGGANVLTF. DNA for the CDR3: TGTGCCAGCAGTTACCTCACACTCTCACACGGGGGGGCCAACGTCCTGACTTTC.

This chain joins TRBV7-2 and TRBJ2-7, with TRBD2 identical over 7 bases. Germline V gene lookup returns CDR1 SGHTA and CDR2 FQGNSA. Trimming at V came to 4 bases and at J to 0 bases, leaving 12 bases not matched to a gene. The CDR3 is 17 residues long. The CDR3 region is CASSSTGGAAGSYEQYF. CDR3 coding DNA: TGTGCCAGCAGCTCGACGGGGGGAGCGGCAGGCTCCTACGAGCAGTACTTC.

The DNA of the CDR3 is TGTGCCAGCACCCCGACCGGCTCCTCGGTTGGGGAGACCCAGTACTTC. Its translation: CASTPTGSSVGETQYF. The V and J genes are TRBV9 and TRBJ2-5; D ambiguous. Per germline, CDR1 SGDLS and CDR2 YYNGEE. The CDR3 is 16 amino acids. V shed 6 bases and J shed 5 bases, with 23 bases lying between them.

The V and J genes are TRBV7-3 and TRBJ1-2; 7 nucleotides match TRBD1. The CDR3 runs to 17 residues. CDR1 SGHTA and CDR2 FQGTGA come from the germline V gene. Trimming removed 3 bases from V and 0 bases from J; junction bases left unmatched: 10. The CDR3 protein is CASSFQGGGISNYGYTF. The CDR3 DNA reads as TGTGCCAGCAGCTTCCAGGGGGGAGGTATCTCTAACTATGGCTACACCTTC.

This clonotype was detected a few times. The V gene is TRBV24-1, the J gene TRBJ1-5; TRBD1 aligns across 7 bases. V lost 6 bases and J lost 2; bases outside the gene matches: 6. The CDR3 sequence is 15 residues long. The germline gives CDR1 KGHDR, CDR2 SFDVKD. The DNA for the CDR3 is TGTGCCACCAGTCAGGGGGGAGTGGGCAATCAGCCCCAGCATTTT. Translation gives CATSQGGVGNQPQHF.

This chain links TRBV19 with TRBJ2-5; D tentatively reads TRBD1 or TRBD2 (5 bases each). CDR1 LNHDA and CDR2 SQIVND come from the germline V gene (reference sequence). The CDR3 spans 14 residues. Trimming cost V 9 bases and J 6 bases, with 20 bases left between them. CDR3 residues: CASGASRGVKTQYF. In DNA form, the CDR3 reads TGTGCCAGCGGGGCTTCCCGAGGGGTAAAGACCCAGTACTTC. Filled out from reference TRBV19 and TRBJ2-5, the complete variable domain reads DGGITQSPKYLFRKEGQNVTLSCEQNLNHDAMYWYRQDPGQGLRLIYYSQIVNDFQKGDIAEGYSVSREKKESFPLTVTSAQKNPTAFYLCASGASRGVKTQYFGPGTRLLVL.

The rearrangement joins TRBV5-6 to TRBJ1-1; D gene ambiguous. The germline gives CDR1 SGHDT, CDR2 YYEEEE. V was trimmed by 0 bases and J by 0 bases, leaving 9 bases between them. The CDR3 sequence is 15 residues long. Written as DNA, the CDR3 is TGTGCCAGCAGCTTGGCCAGGAGCATGAACACTGAAGCTTTCTTT. Translated, it gives CASSLARSMNTEAFF.

The table lists this clonotype with many counts. The chain links TRBV6-5 to TRBJ2-7; 9 positions match TRBD1. V shed 5 bases, J shed 0 bases, and the junction held 5 bases outside the gene matches. This CDR3 has 15 residues. Per the germline V gene, CDR1 is MNHEY and CDR2 is SVGAGI. The CDR3 DNA sequence: TGTGCCAGCAGTAGAGACAGGGGGAGCTCCTACGAGCAGTACGTC. This codes for CASSRDRGSSYEQYV.

Only a few counts were recorded for this clonotype. The V gene is TRBV6-2 or TRBV6-3, the J gene TRBJ2-5; weak D call: TRBD1 (6 bases). The germline CDR1 and CDR2 sequences are MNHEY and SVGEGT. The germline V and J ends were trimmed by 7 bases and 0 bases, with 12 bases remaining between them. This CDR3 has 14 amino acids. CDR3 sequence: CASNSRGNQETQYF. The CDR3 coding sequence is TGTGCCAGCAATTCCAGGGGTAACCAAGAGACCCAGTACTTC.

This clonotype has just a few counts. The chain combines TRBV28 with TRBJ2-7; 9 nucleotides line up with TRBD1. Germline assignment: CDR1 MDHEN and CDR2 SYDVKM. The ends lost 4 bases at V and 7 bases at J; junction bases unmatched: 11. This CDR3 spans 15 amino acids. The CDR3 loop is CASSSHPGQGWEQYF. DNA of the CDR3: TGTGCCAGCAGTTCCCATCCGGGACAGGGTTGGGAGCAGTACTTC.

This clonotype was counted ten times or more. The V call is TRBV4-1, the J call TRBJ1-1, with 11 bases fitting TRBD1. Losses at the gene ends were 1 base for V and 3 bases for J; bases not matched to a gene: 10. This CDR3 spans 18 amino acids. In germline, CDR1 is MGHRA, CDR2 YSYEKL. CDR3 coding DNA: TGCGCCAGCAGCCAAGCTGGGGACAGGGGGGCGCCAGACACTGAAGCTTTCTTT. It specifies CASSQAGDRGAPDTEAFF.

This clonotype was observed a handful of times. The chain uses TRBV12-3 or TRBV12-4 and TRBJ2-7, with D perhaps TRBD2 (5 bases). Deletions cut 3 bases from V and 5 bases from J, with 11 bases between. The CDR3 consists of 13 residues. The CDR3 here is CASSFGELDEQYV. The DNA for the CDR3 is TGTGCCAGCAGTTTCGGGGAGCTCGACGAGCAGTACGTC.

This clonotype has a count of ten or more. The chain carries TRBV29-1 and TRBJ2-3; D gene uncertain. The CDR3 is made up of 12 amino acids. The germline V and J ends were trimmed by 4 bases and 4 bases, with 9 bases remaining between them. Germline CDR1 and CDR2: SQVTM and ANQGSEA. The CDR3 spells CSVVKPPDTQYF. CDR3 in DNA: TGCAGCGTTGTTAAGCCCCCAGATACGCAGTATTTT.

This clonotype has just a few counts. V is TRBV29-1 and J is TRBJ2-3; D unclear. Trimming removed 6 bases at V and 0 bases at J, with 10 bases between. CDR3 length: 13 residues. The germline CDR1 and CDR2 sequences are SQVTM and ANQGSEA. The CDR3 DNA reads as TGCAGCGTCGAAAAGGACAGCACAGATACGCAGTATTTT. Encoded protein: CSVEKDSTDTQYF.

This clonotype was observed a few times. The chain has TRBV30 and TRBJ2-7; maybe TRBD1 (6 bases). The CDR3 length is 15 residues. V was trimmed by 0 bases and J by 0 bases, leaving 12 bases between them. Germline lookup yields CDR1 GTSNPN and CDR2 SVGIG (reference sequence). As DNA, the CDR3 is TGTGCCTGGAGTGTAATGTTGGACAGCTCCTACGAGCAGTACTTC. Its protein is CAWSVMLDSSYEQYF.

The rearrangement joins TRBV11-3 to TRBJ2-3; D unresolved. The length of the CDR3 is 16 residues. Trimming took 1 base from V and 3 from J, leaving 14 bases between them. The germline gives CDR1 SGHNT, CDR2 YENEEA. This CDR3 is CASSLGGLGVTDTQYF. CDR3 in DNA: TGTGCCAGCAGCTTAGGTGGGCTAGGTGTGACAGATACGCAGTATTTT.

In this sample, this clonotype turned up a few times. The chain couples TRBV20-1 to TRBJ2-2; D is possibly TRBD1 (7 bases). Germline V gene sequence: CDR1 DFQATT, CDR2 SNEGSKA (reference sequence). The CDR3 covers 14 residues. V lost 2 bases and J 5 bases, leaving 12 bases between the germline ends. Here the CDR3 DNA reads TGCAGTGCTAGACAGGGGGGCCGGACCGGGGAGCTGTTTTTT. It codes for CSARQGGRTGELFF.

This clonotype was seen a few times. This rearrangement joins TRBV13 to TRBJ2-3; no firm D call. Germline V gene lookup returns CDR1 PRHDT and CDR2 FYEKMQ (reference sequence). The CDR3 loop spans 14 amino acids. Trimming took 5 bases from V and 0 from J, leaving 9 bases between them. CDR3 bases: TGTGCCAGCAGCCCGAGACGGAGCACAGATACGCAGTATTTT. It translates to CASSPRRSTDTQYF.

This clonotype has more than one count but fewer than ten. The CDR3: CASSLAGLLGGDGNIQYF. CDR3 DNA: TGTGCCAGCAGCTTAGCCGGGCTGCTAGGAGGGGATGGAAACATTCAGTACTTC. The chain uses TRBV7-8 and TRBJ2-4, with D possibly matching TRBD2 (6 bases). The CDR3 is 18 amino acids. V lost 0 bases and J 6 bases, leaving 21 bases between the germline ends. The germline V gene has CDR1 SGHVS and CDR2 FQNEAQ.

Comments on this clonotype: One end of the junction is discordant with germline, which a read error may explain. The chain combines TRBV5-1 with TRBJ2-3; TRBD2 agrees at 9 bases. The CDR3 extends over 16 amino acids. The germline CDR1 and CDR2 sequences are SGHRS and YFSETQ. This chain's CDR3 is CASSFSGRGGAETQYF. Written as DNA, the CDR3 is TGCGCCAGCAGCTTTAGCGGGAGAGGCGGGGCAGAAACGCAGTATTTT.

This clonotype came up a few times. The chain couples TRBV7-9 to TRBJ1-2; D might be TRBD1 (6 bases). There are 15 residues in the CDR3. V dropped 3 bases and J dropped 2 bases, with 13 bases sitting between them. CDR1 and CDR2 (germline): SEHNR, FQNEAQ (reference sequence). CDR3: CASSLTGTPNYGYTF. CDR3 in DNA: TGTGCCAGCAGCTTGACCGGGACACCGAACTATGGCTACACCTTC.

This clonotype was observed many times. The V gene is TRBV9, the J gene TRBJ2-6; D might be TRBD1 (6 bases). Deletions cut 0 bases from V and 0 bases from J, with 16 bases between. The germline V gene has CDR1 SGDLS and CDR2 YYNGEE. The CDR3 has 19 residues. The CDR3 DNA is TGTGCCAGCAGCGTAGTCGGGACACTTAACCCCTCTGGGGCCAACGTCCTGACTTTC. This translates into CASSVVGTLNPSGANVLTF.

The V call is TRBV24-1, the J call TRBJ1-1; D not resolved. CDR1 is KGHDR and CDR2 is SFDVKD in the germline V gene. CDR3 length: 13 amino acids. Trimming removed 7 bases at V and 4 bases at J, with 12 bases between. CDR3: CATRAEELTEAFF. For the CDR3, the DNA is TGTGCCACCAGGGCTGAAGAACTCACTGAAGCTTTCTTT.

This clonotype occurred many times. The chain uses TRBV20-1 and TRBJ2-3; 9 nucleotides agree with TRBD2. CDR1 DFQATT and CDR2 SNEGSKA come from the germline V gene (reference sequence). V shed 5 bases and J 2 bases; nucleotides not matched to a gene: 11. This CDR3 has 16 amino acids. CDR3 nucleotides: TGCAGTGCTGGGGGGACTAGCTTAAAGTCCACAGATACGCAGTATTTT. It yields the protein CSAGGTSLKSTDTQYF.